Each of the 17 T cell receptor beta chains below was sequenced from the same sample in a study of blood T cells in healthy people across ages. Using a J-beta primer mix together with a sample-barcoded 5' primer, a second PCR was run for roughly 6 to 12 cycles. TCRdb fed the 5' RACE reads into MiXCR, producing one record per CDR3 protein. The data show 1,800,000 or so distinct CDR3 sequences, with about two fifths seen just once and approximately 22% held by the top ten. Specimen: blood. The origin of the receptors is a human donor in good health.

Note on this clonotype: One end of the junction does not line up with germline, which may come from a read error. The chain couples TRBV29-1 to TRBJ2-1; D gene unclear. Germline assignment: CDR1 SQVTM and CDR2 ANQGSEA. This CDR3 comprises 13 residues. The CDR3 here is CGVKSSSYNEQFF. CDR3 bases: TGCGGCGTTAAGTCGAGCTCCTACAATGAGCAGTTCTTC.

This clonotype was observed a handful of times. The chain employs TRBV7-2 and TRBJ2-1; 9 bases map to TRBD2. Germline lookup yields CDR1 SGHTA and CDR2 FQGNSA. J was trimmed by 9 bases and V by 4 bases; bases with no gene match: 7. CDR3 size: 14 residues. The chain's CDR3 is CASSSSGEAREQFF. CDR3 nucleotide sequence: TGTGCCAGCAGCTCTAGCGGGGAGGCACGTGAGCAGTTCTTC.

In this sample, this clonotype turned up many times. The CDR3 DNA reads TGCAGTGCTAGGCCACTAGCGACCACAGATACGCAGTATTTT. Protein product: CSARPLATTDTQYF. This chain joins TRBV20-1 and TRBJ2-3, with TRBD2 identical over 7 bases. Germline V CDR1 and CDR2: DFQATT, SNEGSKA (reference sequence). This CDR3 has 14 residues. V lost 3 bases and J lost 2; bases outside the gene matches: 5.

This clonotype was counted a few times. The chain employs TRBV29-1 and TRBJ2-5; D may match TRBD1 or TRBD2 (5 bases each). This CDR3 region has 13 residues. Looked up from germline, CDR1 is SQVTM and CDR2 is ANQGSEA. V was cut by 4 bases and J by 6 bases, with 15 bases left in between. This CDR3 reads CSVGWAGGKTQYF. CDR3 sequence (DNA): TGCAGCGTTGGTTGGGCTGGGGGAAAGACCCAGTACTTC. Looking up the rest from reference TRBV29-1 and TRBJ2-5 gives the full variable domain: SAVISQKPSRDICQRGTSLTIQCQVDSQVTMMFWYRQQPGQSLTLIATANQGSEATYESGFVIDKFPISRPNLTFSTLTVSNMSPEDSSIYLCSVGWAGGKTQYFGPGTRLLVL.

The J gene is TRBJ1-1, the V gene TRBV29-1, with D hard to call. Germline V gives CDR1 SQVTM, CDR2 ANQGSEA. V lost 2 bases and J 1 base, leaving 11 bases between the germline ends. There are 14 residues in the CDR3. As DNA, the CDR3 is TGCAGCGTTGAAAGGCGACTCGCGAACACTGAAGCTTTCTTT. It specifies CSVERRLANTEAFF.

This clonotype was observed a handful of times. The gene calls are TRBV5-1 and TRBJ1-2, with no clear D. V shed 4 bases and J shed 3 bases, with 10 bases lying between them. The CDR3 length is 13 residues. Germline assignment: CDR1 SGHRS and CDR2 YFSETQ. CDR3 sequence reads: CASSENRDYGYTF. The CDR3 DNA sequence: TGCGCCAGCAGCGAAAACAGAGACTATGGCTACACCTTC.

This sequence joins TRBV11-3 and TRBJ2-1; 7 nucleotides align to TRBD2. V dropped 0 bases and J dropped 13; count of bases not matched to a gene: 9. CDR1 and CDR2 (germline): SGHNT, YENEEA. The CDR3 is 14 residues long. The CDR3 DNA is TGTGCCAGCAGCTTAGATCGCGTTGAGCGGGGACAGTTCTTC. It translates to CASSLDRVERGQFF. The whole variable domain, remainder taken from reference TRBV11-3 and TRBJ2-1, is EAGVVQSPRYKIIEKKQPVAFWCNPISGHNTLYWYLQNLGQGPELLIRYENEEAVDDSQLPKDRFSAERLKGVDSTLKIQPAELGDSAVYLCASSLDRVERGQFFGPGTRLTVL.

This clonotype was observed a handful of times. The V gene is TRBV7-2, the J gene TRBJ2-7; 10 nucleotides agree with TRBD1. After removal of 5 bases from V and 4 bases from J, the junction contained 8 bases not matched to a gene. CDR3 size: 15 residues. Looked up from germline, CDR1 is SGHTA and CDR2 is FQGNSA. The CDR3 loop is CASSKAGTGEYEQYF. The DNA of the CDR3 is TGTGCCAGCAGCAAAGCCGGGACAGGGGAATACGAGCAGTACTTC.

The chain employs TRBV7-9 and TRBJ2-1, with 13 bases aligning to TRBD2. Losses at the gene ends were 4 bases for V and 0 bases for J; bases not matched to a gene: 9. Germline CDR1 and CDR2: SEHNR and FQNEAQ (reference sequence). This CDR3 is built from 19 residues. The CDR3 spells CASSYRTSGGRSSYNEQFF. CDR3 DNA sequence: TGTGCCAGCAGCTACCGGACTAGCGGGGGCCGTAGCTCCTACAATGAGCAGTTCTTC. Drawing the rest from reference TRBV7-9 and TRBJ2-1, the complete variable domain is DTGVSQNPRHKITKRGQNVTFRCDPISEHNRLYWYRQTLGQGPEFLTYFQNEAQLEKSRLLSDRFSAERPKGSFSTLEIQRTEQGDSAMYLCASSYRTSGGRSSYNEQFFGPGTRLTVL.

For the CDR3, the DNA is TGTGCCACCAGTCCGGGGCACACCTATGGCTACACCTTC. This codes for CATSPGHTYGYTF. The chain combines TRBV24-1 with TRBJ1-2, with D possibly TRBD1 on 5 matching bases. V lost 6 bases and J 4 bases, leaving 11 bases between the germline ends. The CDR3 length is 13 residues. The V gene's germline CDR1 is KGHDR and CDR2 SFDVKD.

This clonotype has just a few counts. V is TRBV7-9 and J is TRBJ1-2; TRBD1 might be the D (6 bases). V lost 2 bases and J lost 0, with 22 bases in between. This CDR3 comprises 19 residues. Looked up from germline, CDR1 is SEHNR and CDR2 is FQNEAQ (reference sequence). CDR3 residues: CASSLTRAQGPIPNYGYTF. The DNA of the CDR3 is TGTGCCAGCAGCTTAACCCGCGCGCAGGGGCCCATTCCTAACTATGGCTACACCTTC.

This clonotype has a count of ten or more. The chain uses TRBV29-1 and TRBJ2-5; D not certain. The CDR3 is made up of 11 amino acids. The V gene's germline CDR1 is SQVTM and CDR2 ANQGSEA. Deletions cut 4 bases from V and 2 bases from J, with 5 bases between. CDR3 amino acids: CSVGGQETQYF. The CDR3 nucleotides are TGCAGCGTTGGGGGACAAGAGACCCAGTACTTC.

The chain combines TRBV5-6 with TRBJ1-6; 7 nucleotides align to TRBD1. CDR3 length: 18 amino acids. Germline V CDR1 and CDR2: SGHDT, YYEEEE. J lost 0 bases, V lost 2 bases, and 8 bases had no gene match. The CDR3 here is CASSLLVDRSSYNSPLHF. The CDR3 bases are TGTGCCAGCAGCTTATTAGTGGACAGGAGCTCCTATAATTCACCCCTCCACTTT.

This clonotype was detected only a few times. An end of the junction differs from the germline gene, which may be a read error. The rearrangement links TRBV20-1 to TRBJ2-1, with TRBD1 matching over 9 bases. Germline lookup yields CDR1 DFQATT and CDR2 SNEGSKA (reference sequence). The CDR3 is made up of 16 amino acids. The DNA of the CDR3 is TGCAGTGCTGGAGACCGAAAACAGGGGGCTAGGGATGAGCAGTTCTTC. Translated: CSAGDRKQGARDEQFF.

This chain uses TRBV10-3 with TRBJ2-7; D call uncertain. Germline-derived CDR1 and CDR2 are ENHRY and SYGVKD. V was pared by 7 bases and J by 0 bases, with 16 bases between. This CDR3 contains 15 residues. Here the CDR3 reads CAINDPTESSYEQYF. The CDR3 nucleotides read TGTGCCATCAACGACCCGACGGAGAGCTCCTACGAGCAGTACTTC.

The gene calls are TRBV20-1 and TRBJ1-2; D is ambiguous. Trimming pared 4 bases from V and 3 bases from J, leaving 12 bases between. The V gene's germline CDR1 is DFQATT and CDR2 SNEGSKA (reference sequence). The CDR3 extends over 13 amino acids. The CDR3 DNA sequence: TGCAGTGCTAAAGTGGTAGAGGACTATGGCTACACCTTC. This gives the protein CSAKVVEDYGYTF.

V and J are TRBV12-3 or TRBV12-4 and TRBJ1-1; unclear D gene. Trimming shortened V by 7 bases and J by 0 bases, and 15 bases separated the two germline ends. The CDR3 contains 15 residues. CDR3 sequence reads: CASILADWMNTEAFF. CDR3 nucleotide sequence: TGTGCCAGCATCCTCGCGGACTGGATGAACACTGAAGCTTTCTTT.